These T cell receptor beta chains were read from a single sample in a study of T cell responses to AZD1222 COVID-19 vaccine. Clones were read by immunoSEQ multiplex PCR, and TCRdb kept only the in-frame ones, dropping some. The sample includes 180,000 or so clones, 88% seen only once; the top ten take around 26%. The sample here was peripheral blood, taken 28 days after the second AZD1222 dose. Every receptor here comes from an adult who received the AZD1222 COVID-19 vaccine. Each CDR3 is given without its conserved first and last residue.

V gene	CDR3 length	CDR3 protein
TRBV7-3	12	ASSPVSTGNTIY
TRBV11-3	12	ASSLSDLRDTQY
TRBV28	13	ASSFLGSSSYEQY
TRBV11-3	13	ASSLDFSPSYEQY
TRBV19	12	ASSTTGDNQPQH
TRBV5-1	14	ASSAGLATHTDTQY
TRBV3-1/TRBV3-2	12	ASSPTSGTETQY
TRBV11-3	13	ASSLGGTARSEQY
TRBV4-2	15	ASSPTWQGIPYNEQF
TRBV10-3	13	AIGEGLADTDTQY
TRBV7-2	14	ASRTGRSGSYNEQF
TRBV27	12	ASSPGRGAETQY
TRBV18	12	ASSPGLAGGEQY
TRBV18	14	ASSPTYSGRAEDLF
TRBV15	13	ATSRDSEVSYEQY
TRBV7-2	15	ASSLGKGPRTHNEQF
TRBV2	13	ASQASREQNSPLH
TRBV13	13	ASSGRDSPYNEQF
TRBV20-1	9	SARGTSGQF
TRBV28	12	ASLEREATYEQY
TRBV9	14	ASSPRGLASYNEQF
TRBV3-1/TRBV3-2	14	ASSQRGGMDTGELF
TRBV7-2	11	ASSGRVVSPLH
TRBV9	13	ASSVTSTTNEKLF
TRBV7-2	11	ASSSTGGYEQY
TRBV5-1	11	ASSRTGDEKLF
TRBV12-3/TRBV12-4	11	ASSLAKVTEAF
TRBV18	12	ASSPWDSNQPQH
TRBV24-1	14	ATSDLMTAAKNIQY
TRBV4-2	13	ASSQIDRSGGTQY
TRBV19	11	ASSDRYAYEQY
TRBV6-2/TRBV6-3	13	ASSYSSRGGNEQF
TRBV9	15	ASSPGGGLVDTGELF
TRBV14	11	ASSQVRGNEQF
TRBV19	13	ASSIRGGRTDTQY
TRBV3-1/TRBV3-2	11	ASSRDGFNIQY
TRBV7-9	11	ASSLSGGYGYT
TRBV6-5	13	ASSYGVAGANVLT
TRBV5-8	14	ASSLVQGLTNTEAF
TRBV7-3	14	ASRRQGGRDTGELF
TRBV29-1	11	SGGTASTDTQY
TRBV28	14	ASRSDKGGVIEKLF
TRBV5-1	14	ASSSRQGTTNEKLF
TRBV23-1	17	ASSQSALGRGIAKNIQY
TRBV7-2	12	ASSTGLRNTEAF
TRBV6-2/TRBV6-3	13	ASSRQTSGTDTQY